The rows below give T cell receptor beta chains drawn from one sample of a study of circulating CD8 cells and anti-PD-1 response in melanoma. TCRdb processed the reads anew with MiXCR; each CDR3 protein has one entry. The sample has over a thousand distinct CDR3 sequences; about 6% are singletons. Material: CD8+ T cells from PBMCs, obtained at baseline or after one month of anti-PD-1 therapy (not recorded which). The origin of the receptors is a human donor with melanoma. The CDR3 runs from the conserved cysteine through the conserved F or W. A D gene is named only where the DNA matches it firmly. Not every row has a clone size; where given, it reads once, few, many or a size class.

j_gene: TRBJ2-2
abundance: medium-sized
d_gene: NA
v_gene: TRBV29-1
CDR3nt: TGCAGCGCTGGGACACTGAACACCGGGGAGCTGTTTTTT
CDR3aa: CSAGTLNTGELFF

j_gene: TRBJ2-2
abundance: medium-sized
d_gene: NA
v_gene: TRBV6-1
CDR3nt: TGTGCCAGCAGTGATTCGGACACCGGGGAGCTGTTTTTT
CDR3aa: CASSDSDTGELFF

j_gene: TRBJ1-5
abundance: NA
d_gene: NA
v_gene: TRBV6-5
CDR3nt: TGTGCCAGCAGTCCGGGACTTTATAGCAATCAGCCCCAGCATTTT
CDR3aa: CASSPGLYSNQPQHF

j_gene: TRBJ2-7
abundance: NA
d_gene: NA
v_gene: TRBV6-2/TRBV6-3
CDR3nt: TGTGCCAGCAGTTTAAGCCTGCCCTACGAGCAGTACTTC
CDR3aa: CASSLSLPYEQYF

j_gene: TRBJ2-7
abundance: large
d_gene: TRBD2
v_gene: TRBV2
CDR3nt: TGTGCCAGCAGTGAGGCCCCCGGGAGGCCCTACGAGCAGTACTTC
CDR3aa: CASSEAPGRPYEQYF

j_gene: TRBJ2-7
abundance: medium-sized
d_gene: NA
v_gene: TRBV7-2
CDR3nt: TGTGCCAGCAGCTTTCCCAACGAGCAGTACTTC
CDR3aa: CASSFPNEQYF

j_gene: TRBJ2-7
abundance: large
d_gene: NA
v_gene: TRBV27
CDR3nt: TGTGCCAGCAGTCCACGGACCCACAGCCAGCACGAGCAGTACTTC
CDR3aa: CASSPRTHSQHEQYF

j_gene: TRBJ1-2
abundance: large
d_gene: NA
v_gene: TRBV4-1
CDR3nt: TGCGCCAGCAGCCAAGATTTTCTGAAAACCTTC
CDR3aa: CASSQDFLKTF

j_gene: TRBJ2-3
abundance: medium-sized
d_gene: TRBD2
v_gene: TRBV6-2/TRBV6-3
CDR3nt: TGTGCCAGCAGTTACAAGACTAGCGGGGACCCAGATACGCAGTATTTT
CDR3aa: CASSYKTSGDPDTQYF

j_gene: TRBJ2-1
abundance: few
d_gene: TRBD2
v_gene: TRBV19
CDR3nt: TGTGCCAGTACCCCCGGGGGGGATGAGCAGTTCTTC
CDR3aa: CASTPGGDEQFF

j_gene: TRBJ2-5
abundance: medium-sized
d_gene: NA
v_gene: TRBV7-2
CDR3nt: TGTGCCAGCAGCTCAGACCGTAGTGGGGAGACCCAGTACTTC
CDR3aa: CASSSDRSGETQYF

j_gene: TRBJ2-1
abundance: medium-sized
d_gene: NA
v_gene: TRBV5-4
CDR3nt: TGTGCCAGCAGCCAAACGTACGGTGAGCAGTTCTTC
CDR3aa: CASSQTYGEQFF